The 14 T cell receptor beta chains in this list originate from one sample, sequenced in a study of blood T cells in healthy people across ages. The authors ran a second PCR of roughly 6 to 12 cycles using a sample-barcoded 5' primer and a J-beta primer mix. TCRdb called the 5' RACE reads again in MiXCR, with one record for every CDR3 protein. Of roughly 860,000 distinct CDR3 sequences listed, about 62% are singletons. The material sequenced was blood. The receptors derive from a man in his thirties or forties in good health.

This clonotype was recorded once. V gene TRBV7-8 combines with J gene TRBJ1-6; D remains ambiguous. The CDR3 spans 15 residues. V was trimmed by 2 bases and J by 0 bases, leaving 5 bases between them. The germline gives CDR1 SGHVS, CDR2 FQNEAQ. The CDR3 DNA sequence: TGTGCCAGCAGCTTACATAGCTCCTATAATTCACCCCTCCACTTT. Translating it yields CASSLHSSYNSPLHF.

The V and J genes are TRBV27 and TRBJ2-5; D is undetermined. CDR1 and CDR2 from the germline V gene are MNHEY and SMNVEV (reference sequence). The V end lost 5 bases, the J end lost 4 bases, and 14 bases lay between the germline ends. This CDR3 contains 14 residues. The CDR3 sequence is CASSPRSLGETQYF. CDR3 sequence (DNA): TGTGCCAGCAGTCCCCGTTCGTTGGGAGAGACCCAGTACTTC.

The chain has TRBV7-2 and TRBJ1-1; TRBD1 is a possible D gene (5 bases). This CDR3 region has 13 residues. Trimming left V 3 bases short and J 6 bases short, with 11 bases between. Germline V gives CDR1 SGHTA, CDR2 FQGNSA. As DNA, the CDR3 is TGTGCCAGCAGCTTCAGGGTTAACCCTGAAGCTTTCTTT. Translation gives CASSFRVNPEAFF.

The V and J genes are TRBV29-1 and TRBJ1-2; D might be TRBD1 (5 bases). CDR1 and CDR2 from the germline V gene are SQVTM and ANQGSEA. The length of the CDR3 is 15 residues. The germline V and J ends were trimmed by 0 bases and 5 bases, with 16 bases remaining between them. The CDR3 region is CSVEEQDASWYGYTF. The CDR3 bases are TGCAGCGTTGAAGAACAGGATGCTTCTTGGTATGGCTACACCTTC.

V usage is TRBV9 and J usage is TRBJ1-2; maybe TRBD1 (6 bases). V was cut by 7 bases and J by 6 bases, with 10 bases left in between. Germline CDR1 and CDR2: SGDLS and YYNGEE. The CDR3 loop spans 11 amino acids. The CDR3 protein is CASQGGHGYTF. The CDR3 bases are TGTGCCAGCCAAGGGGGGCATGGCTACACCTTC.

V and J are TRBV28 and TRBJ2-1; the D is unclear. This CDR3 comprises 12 residues. The germline V and J ends were trimmed by 7 bases and 8 bases, with 12 bases remaining between them. The germline V gene has CDR1 MDHEN and CDR2 SYDVKM. The CDR3 region has the DNA TGTGCCAGCACCCTAAGGGCAGATGAGCAGTTCTTC. It yields the protein CASTLRADEQFF.

J is TRBJ2-1 and V is TRBV6-6, with D unresolved. V was pared by 6 bases and J by 4 bases, with 10 bases between. Germline V gene sequence: CDR1 MNHNY, CDR2 SVGAGI (reference sequence). This CDR3 is 13 amino acids long. The CDR3 spells CASRPNQYNEQFF. DNA for the CDR3: TGTGCCAGCAGACCCAACCAGTACAATGAGCAGTTCTTC.

In this sample, this clonotype turned up a few times. The chain couples TRBV7-2 to TRBJ2-1, with TRBD2 as a possible D gene (7 bases). This CDR3 has 16 residues. V lost 5 bases and J lost 4, with 18 bases in between. Germline values: CDR1 SGHTA, CDR2 FQGNSA. The CDR3 spells CASSLAARGAYNEQFF. The CDR3 region has the DNA TGTGCCAGCAGCCTCGCTGCCCGGGGGGCATACAATGAGCAGTTCTTC.

The genes are TRBV4-1 and TRBJ2-5, with D possibly matching TRBD2 (5 bases). V shed 1 base and J shed 4 bases, with 13 bases lying between them. The CDR3 has 15 residues. The germline gives CDR1 MGHRA, CDR2 YSYEKL. CDR3 in amino acids: CASSQAVGEGETQYF. DNA of the CDR3: TGCGCCAGCAGCCAAGCGGTAGGCGAGGGAGAGACCCAGTACTTC.

The chain employs TRBV5-5 and TRBJ1-2, with TRBD1 as a possible D gene (5 bases). The V end was cut by 0 bases, the J end by 8 bases, with 11 bases between. Looked up from germline, CDR1 is SGHKS and CDR2 is YYEKEE (reference sequence). This CDR3 is 13 amino acids long. Written as DNA, the CDR3 is TGTGCCAGCAGCTTGGCCAAGGGGCCGGGCTACACCTTC. Amino acids: CASSLAKGPGYTF.

The CDR3 bases are TGTGCCAGCAGCCAAGTCTCGGGGAATGAGCAGTTCTTC. This translates into CASSQVSGNEQFF. The V gene is TRBV4-2, the J gene TRBJ2-1, with a possible D match to TRBD2 (5 bases). Per the germline V gene, CDR1 is LGHNA and CDR2 is YNFKEQ. The germline V and J ends were trimmed by 1 base and 7 bases, with 8 bases remaining between them. This CDR3 spans 13 amino acids.

The V gene is TRBV6-4, the J gene TRBJ2-5; D is possibly TRBD1 (7 bases). The CDR3 length is 15 residues. Trimming stripped 5 bases from V and 5 bases from J, with 18 bases between. Germline lookup yields CDR1 MRHNA and CDR2 SNTAGT. The chain's CDR3 is CASSPTGGGGETQYF. In nucleotides, the CDR3 is TGTGCCAGCAGTCCCACAGGAGGGGGCGGTGAGACCCAGTACTTC.

CDR3 protein: CATSRVGGGYGYTF. The CDR3 DNA follows: TGTGCCACCAGCAGAGTTGGGGGAGGCTATGGCTACACCTTC. The chain links TRBV15 to TRBJ1-2, with a tentative D call TRBD1 (5 bases). Germline V CDR1 and CDR2: LNHNV, YYDKDF (reference sequence). CDR3 length: 14 residues. The ends were cut back, 1 base at V and 4 bases at J, with 10 bases in the middle.

This clonotype was recorded a few times. Here the CDR3 DNA reads TGTGCCATCAGTCGACAGGGCAAGCACAATGAGCAGTTCTTC. Amino acid sequence: CAISRQGKHNEQFF. This chain uses TRBV10-3 with TRBJ2-1, with 7 nucleotides matching TRBD1. Germline loops: CDR1 ENHRY, CDR2 SYGVKD. The CDR3 has 14 residues. Losses at the gene ends were 5 bases for V and 5 bases for J; bases not matched to a gene: 6.